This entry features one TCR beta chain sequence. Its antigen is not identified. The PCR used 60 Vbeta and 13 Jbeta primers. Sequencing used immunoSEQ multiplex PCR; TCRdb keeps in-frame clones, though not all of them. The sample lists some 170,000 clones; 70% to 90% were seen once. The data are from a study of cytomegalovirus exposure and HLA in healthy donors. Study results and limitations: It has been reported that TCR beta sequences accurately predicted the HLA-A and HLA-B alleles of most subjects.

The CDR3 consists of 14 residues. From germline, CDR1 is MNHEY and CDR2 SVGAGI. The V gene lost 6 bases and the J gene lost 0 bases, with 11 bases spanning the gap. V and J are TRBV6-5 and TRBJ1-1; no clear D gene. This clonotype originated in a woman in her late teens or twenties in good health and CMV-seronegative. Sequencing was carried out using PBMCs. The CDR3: CASSQEGLNTEAFF. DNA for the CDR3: TGTGCCAGCAGCCAAGAGGGCCTGAACACTGAAGCTTTCTTT.